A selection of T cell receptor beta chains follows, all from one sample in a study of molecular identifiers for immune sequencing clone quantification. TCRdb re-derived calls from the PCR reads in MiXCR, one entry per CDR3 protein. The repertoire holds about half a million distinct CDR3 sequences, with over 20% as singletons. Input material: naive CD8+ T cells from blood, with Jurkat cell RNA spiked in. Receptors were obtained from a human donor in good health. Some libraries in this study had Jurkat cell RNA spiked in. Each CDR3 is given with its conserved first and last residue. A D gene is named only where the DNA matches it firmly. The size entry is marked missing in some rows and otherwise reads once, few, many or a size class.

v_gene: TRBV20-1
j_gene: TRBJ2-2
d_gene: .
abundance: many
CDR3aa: CSARDLYGDTGELFF
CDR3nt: TGCAGTGCTAGAGATTTATACGGGGACACCGGGGAGCTGTTTTTT

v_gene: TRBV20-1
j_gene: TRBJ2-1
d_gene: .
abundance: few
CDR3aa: CSAKHGPSSYNEQFF
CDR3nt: TGCAGTGCCAAACATGGACCGAGCTCCTACAATGAGCAGTTCTTC

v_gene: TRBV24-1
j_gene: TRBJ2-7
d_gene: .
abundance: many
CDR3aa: CATSDSGGMYSYEQYF
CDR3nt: TGTGCCACCAGTGATTCTGGGGGGATGTATTCCTACGAGCAGTACTTC

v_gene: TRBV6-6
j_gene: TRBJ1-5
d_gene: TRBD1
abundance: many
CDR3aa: CASSGDRGEQPQHF
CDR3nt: TGTGCCAGCAGTGGGGACAGGGGTGAACAGCCCCAGCATTTT

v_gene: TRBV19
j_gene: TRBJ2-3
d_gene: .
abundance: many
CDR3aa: CASSRQGQADTQYF
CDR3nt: TGTGCCAGTAGTAGGCAGGGTCAGGCAGATACGCAGTATTTT

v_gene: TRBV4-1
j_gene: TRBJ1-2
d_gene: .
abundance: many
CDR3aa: CASSQGRQVNYGYTF
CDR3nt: TGCGCCAGCAGCCAAGGCCGACAAGTTAACTATGGCTACACCTTC

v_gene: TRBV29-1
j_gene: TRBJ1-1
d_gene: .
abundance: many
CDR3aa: CSGADTEAFF
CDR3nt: TGCAGCGGTGCGGACACTGAAGCTTTCTTT

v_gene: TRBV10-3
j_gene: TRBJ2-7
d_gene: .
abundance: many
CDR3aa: CAISEGLGLYEQYF
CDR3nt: TGTGCCATCAGTGAGGGCCTGGGCCTCTACGAGCAGTACTTC

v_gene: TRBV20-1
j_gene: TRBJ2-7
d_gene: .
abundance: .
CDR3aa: CSARGRASYEQYF
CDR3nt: TGCAGTGCTAGGGGCAGGGCCTCCTACGAGCAGTACTTC

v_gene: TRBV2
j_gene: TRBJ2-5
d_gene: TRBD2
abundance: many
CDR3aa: CASRGLASETQYF
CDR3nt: TGTGCCAGCAGGGGACTAGCTAGCGAGACCCAGTACTTC

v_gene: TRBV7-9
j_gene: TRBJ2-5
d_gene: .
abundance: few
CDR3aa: CASSPPGSRGETQYF
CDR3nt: TGTGCCAGCAGCCCACCCGGGAGTAGGGGCGAGACCCAGTACTTC

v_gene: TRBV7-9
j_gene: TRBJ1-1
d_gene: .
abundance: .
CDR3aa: CASSLAVENTEAFF
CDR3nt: TGTGCCAGCAGCTTAGCGGTGGAGAACACTGAAGCTTTCTTT

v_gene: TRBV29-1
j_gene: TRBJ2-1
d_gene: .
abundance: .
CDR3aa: CSVEGGGLQGEQFF
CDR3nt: TGCAGCGTTGAAGGGGGGGGGCTCCAGGGTGAGCAGTTCTTC